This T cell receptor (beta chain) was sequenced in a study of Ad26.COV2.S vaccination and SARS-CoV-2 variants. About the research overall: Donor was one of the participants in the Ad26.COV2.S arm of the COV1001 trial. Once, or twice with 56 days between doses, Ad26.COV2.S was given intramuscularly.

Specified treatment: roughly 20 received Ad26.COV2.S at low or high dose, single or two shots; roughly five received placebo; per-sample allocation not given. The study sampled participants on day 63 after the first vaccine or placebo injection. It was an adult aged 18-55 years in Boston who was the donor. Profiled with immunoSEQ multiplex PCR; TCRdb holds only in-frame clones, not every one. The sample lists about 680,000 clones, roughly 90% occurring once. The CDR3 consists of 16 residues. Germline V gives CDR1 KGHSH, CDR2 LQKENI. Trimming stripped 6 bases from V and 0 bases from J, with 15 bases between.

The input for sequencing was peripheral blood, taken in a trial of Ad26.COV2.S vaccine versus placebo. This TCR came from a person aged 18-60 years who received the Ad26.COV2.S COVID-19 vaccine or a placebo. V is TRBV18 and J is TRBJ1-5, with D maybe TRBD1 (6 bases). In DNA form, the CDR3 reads TGTGCCAGCTCTCCCGACAGGAGTTATAGCAATCAGCCCCAGCATTTT. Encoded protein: CASSPDRSYSNQPQHF.